This T cell receptor beta chain was obtained from a study of blood T cell repertoires in COVID-19. Study as a whole: Some COVID-19 samples were acute and others convalescent; all came from the United States, Italy and Spain. The cDNA or gDNA used as material had been derived from T cells, B-cell-depleted T cells, or PBMCs.

Per the authors' pipeline: The authors estimated nucleated cell counts from reference gene primer amplification. Assay: immunoSEQ multiplex PCR; the TCRdb copy retains only in-frame clones and omits some. The DNA was the basis for D and trimming; V, J and clone size are from that table. Counted here are about 91,000 clones, over 75% occurring once; the ten biggest clones make up 7%. This clone turned up a few times. Per germline, CDR1 LNHDA and CDR2 SQIVND (reference sequence). This CDR3 contains 15 residues. The V end was cut by 6 bases, the J end by 3 bases, with 15 bases between. This receptor was identified in a man aged 65 to 79 with acute or convalescent COVID-19. V usage is TRBV19 and J usage is TRBJ1-5; no clear D gene. The sequencing input was peripheral blood. CDR3 coding DNA: TGTGCCAGTAGCCCAATCCAGGTAAACAATCAGCCCCAGCATTTT. It codes for CASSPIQVNNQPQHF.